This T cell receptor (beta chain) was documented in a study of blood T cells in healthy people across ages. This clonotype showed up just a few times. The use of a sample-barcoded 5' primer and a J-beta primer mix characterized a second PCR of roughly 7 to 11 cycles. TCRdb redid the calling of the 5' RACE reads with MiXCR, one entry per CDR3 protein. This sample has 1.5 million to 1.8 million distinct CDR3 sequences, with around 40% found just once. Trimming pared 4 bases from V and 1 base from J, leaving 15 bases between. The CDR3 spans 16 residues. Germline CDR1 is LGHNA and CDR2 is YSLEER. The sequence was collected from a woman under 30 in good health. V and J are TRBV4-3 and TRBJ2-3; tentatively, D is TRBD1 or TRBD2 (7 bases each). Source material: blood. The CDR3 sequence is CASSPRQGGGTDTQYF. The CDR3 coding sequence is TGCGCCAGCAGCCCAAGACAGGGAGGGGGCACAGATACGCAGTATTTT.